This entry concerns a single T cell receptor (beta chain). As yet, its antigen is unknown. This CDR3 has 11 amino acids. V was trimmed by 5 bases and J by 10 bases, leaving 9 bases between them. Germline lookup yields CDR1 SNHLY and CDR2 FYNNEI. This record comes from a study of untreated major depressive disorder. Regarding the study as a whole: Generalizability is limited by the comparatively small study sample.

The method was immunoSEQ multiplex PCR; TCRdb's version includes in-frame clones alone and lacks a portion of them. Here the sample spans just under 20,000 clones, over 65% being singletons. Magnetic negative selection enriched CD4+ T cells from thawed PBMCs. Sequencing was done on a sample of CD4+ T cells from PBMCs. The clonotype was recovered from a woman in her 30s in good health. This chain joins TRBV2 and TRBJ1-3; weak D call: TRBD1 (5 bases). CDR3 loop: CASSRDGTIYF. The CDR3 nucleotides read TGTGCCAGCAGTCGGGACGGGACCATATATTTT. The variable domain in full, completed from reference TRBV2 and TRBJ1-3, reads EPEVTQTPSHQVTQMGQEVILRCVPISNHLYFYWYRQILGQKVEFLVSFYNNEISEKSEIFDDQFSVERPDGSNFTLKIRSTKLEDSAMYFCASSRDGTIYFGEGSWLTVV.